The 13 T cell receptor beta chains below come from one sample, sequenced in a study of esophageal squamous cell carcinoma under preoperative chemotherapy. TCRdb ran MiXCR on the PCR reads and lists one entry per CDR3 protein. The data show about 11,000 distinct CDR3 sequences, with 63% seen just once and 29% held by the top ten. Noted time point: after preoperative PTX-NDP chemotherapy. Sampling was carried out from a patient given preoperative chemotherapy. The receptors originated from a human donor with esophageal squamous cell carcinoma. The donor label of this sample is uncertain.

This clonotype was seen just once. A junction boundary mismatches the germline segment, possibly from a read error. The V gene is TRBV12-3 or TRBV12-4, the J gene TRBJ2-4, with TRBD2 matching over 9 bases. The CDR3 length is 18 residues. CDR3: CASSTAGGGGRDPETQYF. The CDR3 DNA follows: TGTGCCAGCAGTACCGCGGGCGGGGGGGGCCGTGACCCAGAGACGCAGTATTTC.

The chain employs TRBV10-3 and TRBJ2-1; 7 bases align to TRBD1. The assigned J gene may be wrong: the sequence end matches TRBJ2-7 better. Looked up from germline, CDR1 is ENHRY and CDR2 is SYGVKD. The CDR3 covers 12 residues. The CDR3 sequence: CAKGASKDTQYF. CDR3 sequence (DNA): TGTGCCAAGGGGGCCAGCAAAGATACGCAGTACTTC.

In its sample, this clonotype was seen once. This chain links TRBV6-1 with TRBJ2-3; D uncertain. The V gene's germline CDR1 is MNHNS and CDR2 SASEGT. Between the trimmed V and J ends, which lost 8 bases and 0 bases, there was a span of 18 bases. This CDR3 region has 16 residues. Here the CDR3 DNA reads TGTGCCAGCCATAGTAGTTACTCGACTAGCACAGATACGCAGTATTTT. The encoded protein is CASHSSYSTSTDTQYF.

The V and J genes are TRBV7-2 and TRBJ2-1, with unresolved D. Germline lookup yields CDR1 SGHTA and CDR2 FQGNSA. Deletions cut 5 bases from V and 5 bases from J, with 10 bases between. This CDR3 is built from 13 residues. The CDR3 reads CASSPLGHNEQFF. The CDR3 nucleotides are TGTGCCAGCAGCCCACTCGGACACAATGAGCAGTTCTTC.

On this clonotype itself: A much larger clone lies one base from this, so it may be a read error. The chain employs TRBV6-1 and TRBJ2-1; unclear D gene. The CDR3 spans 11 residues. The V end was cut by 4 bases, the J end by 10 bases, with 8 bases between. The germline CDR1 and CDR2 sequences are MNHNS and SASEGT. The CDR3 DNA reads as TGTGCCAGCAGTGTGTGGTACGAGCAGTTCTTC. This sequence encodes CASSVWYEQFF.

In the case of this clonotype: A junction boundary mismatches the germline segment, possibly from a read error. V usage is TRBV6-4 and J usage is TRBJ2-1, with D possibly matching TRBD2 (5 bases). Germline CDR1 is MRHNA and CDR2 is SNTAGT. The CDR3 loop spans 16 amino acids. The CDR3 region has the DNA TGTGCCAGCAGTGACTCGGCCCTCGGGAACCACAAGGAGCTGTTCTTC. Translation gives CASSDSALGNHKELFF.

This clonotype appeared a single time. The J gene is TRBJ2-1, the V gene TRBV4-1; 10 bases are shared with TRBD2. With V trimmed by 3 bases and J by 10 bases, 6 bases remained unmatched. The CDR3 runs 14 residues. Germline V lookup: CDR1 MGHRA, CDR2 YSYEKL. As DNA, the CDR3 is TGCGCCAGCAGCCATAAGCGGGAGGGCTACGAGCAGTTCTTC. Translating it yields CASSHKREGYEQFF.

As for this clonotype: The germline gene is not matched at one end of the junction; a read error may be the cause. The chain joins TRBV6-1 to TRBJ2-1; D is ambiguous. This CDR3 spans 12 amino acids. The germline V gene encodes CDR1 MNHNS and CDR2 SASEGT. The CDR3 region has the DNA TGTGACGGCTGTGCCAACACCAGTGAGCTGTTTTTC. Its translation: CDGCANTSELFF.

The V call is TRBV6-1, the J call TRBJ2-3, with 15 bases that match TRBD2. CDR1 and CDR2 (germline): MNHNS, SASEGT. CDR3 length: 18 amino acids. Trimming took 6 bases from V and 0 from J; bases not matched to a gene: 7. In DNA form, the CDR3 reads TGTGCCAGCAGACTGGGGACTAGCGGGAGGTCTAGCACAGATACGCAGTATTTT. As protein: CASRLGTSGRSSTDTQYF.

A note on this clonotype: Germline and junction disagree at one end, which may indicate a read error. The chain employs TRBV6-1 and TRBJ2-4; D perhaps matches TRBD1 (6 bases). The CDR3 is 20 amino acids. Germline V gene sequence: CDR1 MNHNS, CDR2 SASEGT. CDR3: CASSSRGLLSGLGAKNMQYF. CDR3 in DNA: TGTGCCAGCAGCTCACGAGGTCTCCTCTCGGGGCTGGGGGCCAAAAACATGCAGTACTTC.

The chain recombines TRBV3-1 with TRBJ2-1; 8 positions agree with TRBD2. Per germline, CDR1 LGHDT and CDR2 YNNKEL (reference sequence). Germline trimming cut 0 bases from V and 4 bases from J; bases unmatched to any gene: 11. This CDR3 has 18 residues. Here the CDR3 reads CASSQDGAGVLGYNEQFF. The CDR3 region has the DNA TGTGCCAGCAGCCAAGACGGAGCGGGAGTGCTAGGTTACAATGAGCAGTTCTTC.

This rearrangement joins TRBV10-2 to TRBJ2-7; possibly TRBD1 for D (5 bases). Germline CDR1 WSHSY, CDR2 SAAADI. The V and J ends lost 6 bases and 3 bases respectively, with 12 bases between them. The CDR3 consists of 13 residues. CDR3 nucleotide sequence: TGCGCCAGCAGCCAAGGGGAATTCTACGAGCAGTACTTC. Translated: CASSQGEFYEQYF.

In the case of this clonotype: Sequence at one end of the junction differs from germline and may be a read error. The V call is TRBV6-1, the J call TRBJ2-3; a weak D match, TRBD2 (7 bases). Per germline, CDR1 MNHNS and CDR2 SASEGT. CDR3 size: 17 residues. Written as DNA, the CDR3 is TGTGCCAGCATCGCGGGGCGCGGGGGCCTCGACACAGATACCCAGTACTTT. It yields the protein CASIAGRGGLDTDTQYF.